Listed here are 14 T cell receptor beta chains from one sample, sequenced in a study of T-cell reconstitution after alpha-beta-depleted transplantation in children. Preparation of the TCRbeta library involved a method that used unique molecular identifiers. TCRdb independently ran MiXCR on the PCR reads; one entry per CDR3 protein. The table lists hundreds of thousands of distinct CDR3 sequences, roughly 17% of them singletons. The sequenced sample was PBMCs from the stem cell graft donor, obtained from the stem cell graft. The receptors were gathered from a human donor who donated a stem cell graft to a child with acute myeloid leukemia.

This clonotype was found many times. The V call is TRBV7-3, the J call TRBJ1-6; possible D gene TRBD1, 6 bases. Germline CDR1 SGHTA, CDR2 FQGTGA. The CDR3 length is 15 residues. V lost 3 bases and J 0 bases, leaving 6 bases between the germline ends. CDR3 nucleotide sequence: TGTGCCAGCAGCTTGGGGGCCTCCTATAATTCACCCCTCCACTTT. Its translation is CASSLGASYNSPLHF.

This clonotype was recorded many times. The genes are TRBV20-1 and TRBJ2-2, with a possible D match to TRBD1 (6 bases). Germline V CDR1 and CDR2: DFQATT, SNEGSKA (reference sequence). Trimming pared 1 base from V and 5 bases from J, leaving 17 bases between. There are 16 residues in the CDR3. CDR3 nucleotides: TGCAGTGCTAGAGTCGCTAGGGGGAGTCTTACCGGGGAGCTGTTTTTT. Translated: CSARVARGSLTGELFF.

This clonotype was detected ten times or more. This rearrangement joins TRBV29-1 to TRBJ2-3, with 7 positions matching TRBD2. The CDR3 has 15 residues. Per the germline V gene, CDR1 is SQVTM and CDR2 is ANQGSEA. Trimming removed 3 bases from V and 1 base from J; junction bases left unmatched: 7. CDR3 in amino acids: CSVDGRLAGTDTQYF. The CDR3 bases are TGCAGCGTTGACGGGAGACTAGCAGGCACAGATACGCAGTATTTT.

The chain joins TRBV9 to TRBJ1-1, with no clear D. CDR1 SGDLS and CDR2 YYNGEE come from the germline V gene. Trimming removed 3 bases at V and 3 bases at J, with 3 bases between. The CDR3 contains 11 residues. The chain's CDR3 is CASSADTEAFF. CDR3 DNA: TGTGCCAGCAGCGCGGACACTGAAGCTTTCTTT.

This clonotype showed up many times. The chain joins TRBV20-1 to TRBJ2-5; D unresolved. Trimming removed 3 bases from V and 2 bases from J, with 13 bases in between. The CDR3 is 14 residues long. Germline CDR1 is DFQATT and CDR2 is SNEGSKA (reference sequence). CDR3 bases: TGCAGTGCTAGGGTTGGTCAGAAACAAGAGACCCAGTACTTC. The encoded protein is CSARVGQKQETQYF.

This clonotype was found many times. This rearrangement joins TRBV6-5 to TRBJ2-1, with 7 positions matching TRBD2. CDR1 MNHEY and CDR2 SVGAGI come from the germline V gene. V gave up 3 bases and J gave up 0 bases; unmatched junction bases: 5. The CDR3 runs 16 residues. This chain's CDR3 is CASSYSRGSSYNEQFF. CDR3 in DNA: TGTGCCAGCAGTTATTCGCGGGGGAGCTCCTACAATGAGCAGTTCTTC.

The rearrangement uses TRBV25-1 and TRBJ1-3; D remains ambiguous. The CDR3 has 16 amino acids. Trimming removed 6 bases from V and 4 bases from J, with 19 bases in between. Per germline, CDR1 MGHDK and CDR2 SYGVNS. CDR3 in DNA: TGTGCCAGCAGGACCGATCGGGGAGGGAACGGAAACACCATATATTTT. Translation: CASRTDRGGNGNTIYF.

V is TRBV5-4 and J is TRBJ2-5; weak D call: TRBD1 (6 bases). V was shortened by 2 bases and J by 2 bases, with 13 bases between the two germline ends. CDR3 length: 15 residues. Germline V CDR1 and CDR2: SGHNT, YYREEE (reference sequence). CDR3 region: CASSLPGQVQETQYF. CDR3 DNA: TGTGCCAGCAGCTTACCGGGACAAGTGCAAGAGACCCAGTACTTC. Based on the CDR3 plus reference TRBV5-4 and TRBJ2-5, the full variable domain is ETGVTQSPTHLIKTRGQQVTLRCSSQSGHNTVSWYQQALGQGPQFIFQYYREEENGRGNFPPRFSGLQFPNYSSELNVNALELDDSALYLCASSLPGQVQETQYFGPGTRLLVL.

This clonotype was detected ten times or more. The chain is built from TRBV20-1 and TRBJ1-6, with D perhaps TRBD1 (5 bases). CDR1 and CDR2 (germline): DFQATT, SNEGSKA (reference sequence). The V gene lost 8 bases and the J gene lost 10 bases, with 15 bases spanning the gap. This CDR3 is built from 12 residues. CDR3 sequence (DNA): TGCAGTCGACCTACCAAGGGGTCACCCCTCCACTTT. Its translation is CSRPTKGSPLHF.

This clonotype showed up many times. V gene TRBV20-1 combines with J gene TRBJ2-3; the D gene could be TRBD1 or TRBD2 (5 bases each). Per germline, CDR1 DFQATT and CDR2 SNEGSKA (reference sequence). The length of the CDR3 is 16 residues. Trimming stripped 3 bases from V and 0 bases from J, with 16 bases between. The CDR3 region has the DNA TGCAGTGCTAGTGGGGACGACTTTACTAGCACAGATACGCAGTATTTT. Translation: CSASGDDFTSTDTQYF.

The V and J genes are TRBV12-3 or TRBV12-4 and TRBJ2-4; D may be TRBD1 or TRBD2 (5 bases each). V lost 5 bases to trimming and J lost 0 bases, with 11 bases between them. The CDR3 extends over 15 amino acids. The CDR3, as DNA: TGTGCCAGCAGTCGACAGCGGCTAGCCAAAAACATTCAGTACTTC. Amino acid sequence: CASSRQRLAKNIQYF.

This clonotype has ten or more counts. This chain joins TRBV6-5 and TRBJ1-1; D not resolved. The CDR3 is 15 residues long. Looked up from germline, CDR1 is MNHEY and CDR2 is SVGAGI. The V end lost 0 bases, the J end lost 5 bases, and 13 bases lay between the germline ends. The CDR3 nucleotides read TGTGCCAGCAGTTACTCCAGCTGGTTACAGACTGAAGCTTTCTTT. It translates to CASSYSSWLQTEAFF.

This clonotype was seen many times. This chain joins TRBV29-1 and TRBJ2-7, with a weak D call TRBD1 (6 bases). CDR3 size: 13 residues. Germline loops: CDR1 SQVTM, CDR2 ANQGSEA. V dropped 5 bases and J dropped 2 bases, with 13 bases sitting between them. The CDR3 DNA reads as TGCAGCGTTCTGGACAGCCAAACCTACGAGCAGTACGTC. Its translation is CSVLDSQTYEQYV.

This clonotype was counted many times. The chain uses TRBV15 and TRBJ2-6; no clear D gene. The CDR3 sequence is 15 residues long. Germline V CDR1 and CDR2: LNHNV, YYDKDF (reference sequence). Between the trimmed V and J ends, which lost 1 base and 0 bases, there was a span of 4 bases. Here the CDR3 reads CATSRAGSGANVLTF. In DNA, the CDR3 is TGTGCCACCAGCAGAGCAGGCTCTGGGGCCAACGTCCTGACTTTC.